One TCR beta chain is described in this entry. The CDR3 sequence is 14 residues long. CDR1 and CDR2 (germline): MNHNS, SASEGT. V lost 6 bases and J lost 0, with 8 bases in between. The source of the sample is a study of shared clonotypes between healthy human individuals. Sequencing was at deep level. Sequencing was performed with immunoSEQ multiplex PCR; in TCRdb, only in-frame clones are kept and a portion is missing. There are about 2.4 million clones in the sample; approximately 90% occur only once, and around 0.14% lies in the top ten. The clonotype comes from a man aged 18 to 35 in good health. This sequence joins TRBV6-1 and TRBJ2-2; D is uncertain. The specimen sequenced was naive CD4+ T cells sorted from blood. This sample's subset: CD45RA+ positively selected. The CDR3 sequence is CASRGSTNTGELFF. The CDR3 DNA reads as TGTGCCAGCAGAGGCAGTACGAACACCGGGGAGCTGTTTTTT.